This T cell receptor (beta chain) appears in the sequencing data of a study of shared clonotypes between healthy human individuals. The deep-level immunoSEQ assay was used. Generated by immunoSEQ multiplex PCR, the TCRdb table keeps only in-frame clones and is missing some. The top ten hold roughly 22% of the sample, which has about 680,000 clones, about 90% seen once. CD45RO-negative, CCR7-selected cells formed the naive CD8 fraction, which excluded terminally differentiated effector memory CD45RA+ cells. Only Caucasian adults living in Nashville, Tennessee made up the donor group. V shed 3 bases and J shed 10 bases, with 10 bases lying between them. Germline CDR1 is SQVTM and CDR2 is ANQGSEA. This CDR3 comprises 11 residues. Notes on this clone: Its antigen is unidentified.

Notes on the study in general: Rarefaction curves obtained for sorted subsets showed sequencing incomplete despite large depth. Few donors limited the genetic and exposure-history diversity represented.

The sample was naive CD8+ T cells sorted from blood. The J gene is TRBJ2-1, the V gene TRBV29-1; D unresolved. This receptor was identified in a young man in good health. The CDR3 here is CSVELVGEQFF. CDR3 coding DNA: TGCAGCGTTGAGCTGGTGGGGGAGCAGTTCTTC.